What follows are 32 T cell receptor beta chains derived from one specimen sequenced in a study of T-cell reconstitution after alpha-beta-depleted transplantation in children. Unique molecular identifiers tagged the TCRbeta library. TCRdb fed the PCR reads into MiXCR, producing one record per CDR3 protein. The table has 250,000 to 300,000 distinct CDR3 sequences, 9.9% seen once. The sequencing used PBMCs from the stem cell graft donor, collected from the stem cell graft. Every receptor here comes from a human donor who donated a stem cell graft to a child with SCID.

This clonotype has just a few counts. The V and J genes are TRBV29-1 and TRBJ2-5; 7 bases match TRBD1. CDR3 length equals 13 residues. The trim removed 2 bases at V and 5 bases at J, leaving 5 bases unmatched. CDR1 SQVTM and CDR2 ANQGSEA come from the germline V gene. The CDR3 protein is CSVEWGRGETQYF. CDR3 nucleotide sequence: TGCAGCGTTGAATGGGGCAGGGGGGAGACCCAGTACTTC.

This clonotype was observed a handful of times. This chain joins TRBV20-1 and TRBJ1-2; D is possibly TRBD1 (5 bases). This CDR3 spans 12 amino acids. V lost 6 bases and J 8 bases, leaving 16 bases between the germline ends. Germline-derived CDR1 and CDR2 are DFQATT and SNEGSKA (reference sequence). CDR3 residues: CSAAQGISGYTF. Written as DNA, the CDR3 is TGCAGTGCGGCTCAGGGTATTAGCGGCTACACCTTC.

The chain joins TRBV20-1 to TRBJ1-6; 7 bases fit TRBD1. Trimming at V came to 6 bases and at J to 7 bases, leaving 12 bases not matched to a gene. CDR3 length: 15 residues. Germline assignment: CDR1 DFQATT and CDR2 SNEGSKA (reference sequence). CDR3 region: CSARDSGTFNSPLHF. The CDR3 region has the DNA TGCAGTGCAAGGGACAGTGGAACCTTCAATTCACCCCTCCACTTT.

The chain recombines TRBV6-1 with TRBJ1-1; TRBD1 is a possible D gene (5 bases). CDR1 is MNHNS, CDR2 SASEGT, per germline. Deletions cut 7 bases from V and 12 bases from J, with 27 bases between. This CDR3 contains 15 residues. CDR3 in amino acids: CASIGREHGAEETFF. As DNA, the CDR3 is TGTGCCAGCATTGGTAGGGAACATGGGGCTGAGGAGACTTTCTTT.

This chain's CDR3 is CSAMTGNGYTF. For the CDR3, the DNA is TGCAGTGCTATGACAGGAAATGGCTACACCTTC. This rearrangement joins TRBV20-1 to TRBJ1-2; the D gene is possibly TRBD1 (6 bases). The length of the CDR3 is 11 residues. Germline V gene sequence: CDR1 DFQATT, CDR2 SNEGSKA (reference sequence). The V and J ends lost 4 bases and 6 bases respectively, with 9 bases between them.

Ten or more counts support this clonotype. V is TRBV20-1 and J is TRBJ1-1; tentatively, D is TRBD1 (5 bases). Trimming pared 5 bases from V and 4 bases from J, leaving 14 bases between. The CDR3 totals 13 residues. Germline loops: CDR1 DFQATT, CDR2 SNEGSKA (reference sequence). The DNA of the CDR3 is TGCAGTGCTCATCTCCCCGGGGGCACTGAAGCTTTCTTT. Translated: CSAHLPGGTEAFF.

Ten or more counts support this clonotype. The rearrangement uses TRBV6-1 and TRBJ2-4; D is possibly TRBD1 (5 bases). The germline gives CDR1 MNHNS, CDR2 SASEGT. The CDR3 is made up of 17 amino acids. The ends were cut back, 4 bases at V and 3 bases at J, with 19 bases in the middle. The CDR3 here is CASSGVNGALGKNIQYF. CDR3 nucleotide sequence: TGTGCCAGCAGTGGTGTTAATGGGGCGCTTGGCAAAAACATTCAGTACTTC.

The chain recombines TRBV6-5 with TRBJ2-5; 10 bases fit TRBD2. CDR1 and CDR2 (germline): MNHEY, SVGAGI. This CDR3 has 17 amino acids. J was trimmed by 3 bases and V by 2 bases; bases with no gene match: 9. The CDR3 nucleotides are TGTGCCAGCAGTTACGCGACGCCTCTAGCGGGGGAAGAGACCCAGTACTTC. It encodes CASSYATPLAGEETQYF.

V and J are TRBV5-1 and TRBJ2-7; D might be TRBD1 (6 bases). Germline values: CDR1 SGHRS, CDR2 YFSETQ. The CDR3 is 14 amino acids. Trimming shortened V by 0 bases and J by 6 bases, and 13 bases separated the two germline ends. CDR3: CASSLGQAALEQYF. DNA for the CDR3: TGCGCCAGCAGCTTGGGACAGGCAGCCCTCGAGCAGTACTTC.

The chain carries TRBV5-1 and TRBJ2-7; no clear D. Between the trimmed V and J ends, which lost 4 bases and 7 bases, there was a span of 9 bases. This CDR3 region has 11 residues. CDR1 is SGHRS and CDR2 is YFSETQ in the germline V gene. CDR3 bases: TGCGCCAGCAGCACAAACACGGAGCAGTACTTC. This gives the protein CASSTNTEQYF.

This clonotype was observed a handful of times. V gene TRBV27 combines with J gene TRBJ2-1, with D uncertain. Trimming pared 8 bases from V and 0 bases from J, leaving 11 bases between. Per germline, CDR1 MNHEY and CDR2 SMNVEV (reference sequence). The CDR3 has 14 amino acids. CDR3 sequence reads: CASQGRLSYNEQFF. The CDR3 DNA reads TGTGCCAGCCAAGGGCGGCTCTCCTACAATGAGCAGTTCTTC.

This clonotype was picked up a small number of times. The CDR3 region is CASSQDLPGDGYTF. CDR3 coding DNA: TGTGCCAGCAGCCAAGATTTGCCAGGGGATGGCTACACCTTC. The chain links TRBV3-1 to TRBJ1-2; weak D call: TRBD1 (6 bases). CDR1 and CDR2 from the germline V gene are LGHDT and YNNKEL (reference sequence). The CDR3 runs to 14 residues. V dropped 0 bases and J dropped 6 bases, with 11 bases sitting between them.

This clonotype was observed a few times. The CDR3 region is CAISGDSRAYGYTF. For the CDR3, the DNA is TGTGCCATCAGTGGCGACAGCCGGGCCTATGGCTACACCTTC. V gene TRBV10-3 combines with J gene TRBJ1-2; tentative D call: TRBD1 (5 bases). Germline lookup yields CDR1 ENHRY and CDR2 SYGVKD. The CDR3 sequence is 14 residues long. The V end lost 4 bases, the J end lost 4 bases, and 13 bases lay between the germline ends.

This chain connects TRBV12-3 or TRBV12-4 to TRBJ2-7; a possible D gene is TRBD2 (7 bases). This CDR3 is built from 14 residues. Trimming removed 1 base from V and 6 bases from J, with 13 bases in between. This CDR3 is CASSLDAGALEQYF. CDR3 sequence (DNA): TGTGCCAGCAGTTTAGACGCGGGGGCCCTCGAGCAGTACTTC.

This clonotype came up many times. The V call is TRBV12-3 or TRBV12-4, the J call TRBJ1-5; TRBD1 aligns across 8 bases. Trimming cost V 5 bases and J 2 bases; bases outside gene matches: 8. This CDR3 has 16 amino acids. The CDR3 nucleotides are TGTGCCAGCAGTCTGAACTCGGGACAGGGCAATCAGCCCCAGCATTTT. The encoded protein is CASSLNSGQGNQPQHF.

This clonotype has at least ten counts. The V call is TRBV3-1, the J call TRBJ2-1; D is ambiguous. The V gene lost 0 bases and the J gene lost 8 bases, with 23 bases spanning the gap. The CDR3 has 18 amino acids. Germline V gene sequence: CDR1 LGHDT, CDR2 YNNKEL (reference sequence). CDR3 in amino acids: CASSQEKHRDRWRDEQFF. DNA of the CDR3: TGTGCCAGCAGCCAAGAGAAGCATAGGGATAGGTGGCGTGATGAGCAGTTCTTC.

The genes are TRBV4-1 and TRBJ2-1; a possible D gene is TRBD1 (5 bases). Between the trimmed V and J ends, which lost 0 bases and 6 bases, there was a span of 18 bases. In germline, CDR1 is MGHRA, CDR2 YSYEKL. This CDR3 has 17 residues. CDR3 in amino acids: CASSQDSVQGLGNEQFF. CDR3 bases: TGCGCCAGCAGCCAAGATTCCGTTCAGGGATTGGGCAATGAGCAGTTCTTC.

This clonotype has at least ten counts. The chain links TRBV12-3 or TRBV12-4 to TRBJ1-3, with 7 bases matching TRBD1. The CDR3 contains 14 residues. V dropped 11 bases and J dropped 4; count of bases not matched to a gene: 11. The CDR3, as DNA: TGTGCCGTACCTACAGGGGTACTAGGAAACACCATATATTTT. It encodes CAVPTGVLGNTIYF.

The V and J genes are TRBV6-1 and TRBJ2-7; D is perhaps TRBD1 (6 bases). The CDR3 is 15 amino acids. CDR1 is MNHNS, CDR2 SASEGT, per germline. The V end lost 2 bases, the J end lost 0 bases, and 11 bases lay between the germline ends. The CDR3 DNA is TGTGCCAGCAGTGAATGGGCAGGGGCCTCCTACGAGCAGTACTTC. Its translation: CASSEWAGASYEQYF.

This clonotype was counted a few times. The J gene is TRBJ2-7, the V gene TRBV15; 9 bases agree with TRBD1. J lost 2 bases, V lost 5 bases, and 7 bases had no gene match. The CDR3 totals 15 residues. Germline-derived CDR1 and CDR2 are LNHNV and YYDKDF (reference sequence). The CDR3: CATSGPGTGPYEQYF. CDR3 coding DNA: TGTGCCACCAGCGGACCAGGGACAGGGCCCTACGAGCAGTACTTC.

The gene calls are TRBV5-5 and TRBJ1-1; TRBD1 aligns across 9 bases. From germline, CDR1 is SGHKS and CDR2 YYEKEE (reference sequence). The CDR3 has 15 residues. V trimming: 3 bases; J trimming: 0 bases; junction bases outside the gene matches: 3. CDR3 in amino acids: CASSSTGGMNTEAFF. The CDR3 DNA is TGTGCCAGCAGCTCAACAGGGGGCATGAACACTGAAGCTTTCTTT.

This clonotype occurred many times. This chain's CDR3 is CASSYSFPYGYTF. In nucleotides, the CDR3 is TGTGCCAGCAGTTACTCTTTCCCCTATGGCTACACCTTC. The chain joins TRBV6-5 to TRBJ1-2; unclear D gene. This CDR3 region has 13 residues. V lost 0 bases and J lost 4, with 6 bases in between. Germline lookup yields CDR1 MNHEY and CDR2 SVGAGI.

The chain recombines TRBV2 with TRBJ2-3, with no clear D. The ends were cut back, 4 bases at V and 4 bases at J, with 12 bases in the middle. CDR3 length: 14 residues. Germline V gene sequence: CDR1 SNHLY, CDR2 FYNNEI. Here the CDR3 DNA reads TGTGCCAGCAGTGGGGAACAGAACGCAGATACGCAGTATTTT. Protein sequence: CASSGEQNADTQYF.

This clonotype was seen a few times. The chain uses TRBV10-2 and TRBJ2-1; TRBD2 matches at 7 bases. Trimming at V came to 6 bases and at J to 0 bases, leaving 5 bases not matched to a gene. CDR1 and CDR2 from the germline V gene are WSHSY and SAAADI. CDR3 length equals 15 residues. The CDR3 DNA sequence: TGCGCCAGCAGATTAGCGGGTAGCTCCTACAATGAGCAGTTCTTC. Translation: CASRLAGSSYNEQFF.

This clonotype has more than one count but fewer than ten. The CDR3 DNA reads TGTGCCATCAGTGAGTCAGAAACGTATGGCTACACCTTC. It translates to CAISESETYGYTF. This rearrangement joins TRBV10-3 to TRBJ1-2; no clear D. Germline V gives CDR1 ENHRY, CDR2 SYGVKD. Trimming removed 0 bases from V and 5 bases from J, with 7 bases in between. The CDR3 has 13 amino acids.

This clonotype appeared many times. V and J are TRBV3-1 and TRBJ1-1, with 8 bases matching TRBD1. CDR1 is LGHDT and CDR2 is YNNKEL in the germline V gene (reference sequence). The CDR3 has 16 amino acids. V lost 4 bases, J lost 1 base, and 8 bases stayed unmatched. This CDR3 is CASSPKPDRGNTEAFF. In DNA, the CDR3 is TGTGCCAGCAGCCCGAAACCTGACAGGGGGAACACTGAAGCTTTCTTT. Full variable domain (outside the CDR3, taken from reference TRBV3-1 and TRBJ1-1): DTAVSQTPKYLVTQMGNDKSIKCEQNLGHDTMYWYKQDSKKFLKIMFSYNNKELIINETVPNRFSPKSPDKAHLNLHINSLELGDSAVYFCASSPKPDRGNTEAFFGQGTRLTVV.

The chain is built from TRBV5-5 and TRBJ1-1; D might be TRBD1 (5 bases). The ends were cut back, 4 bases at V and 5 bases at J, with 18 bases in the middle. The CDR3 contains 15 residues. Germline CDR1 is SGHKS and CDR2 is YYEKEE (reference sequence). The CDR3 reads CASSDVTGIGTEAFF. The CDR3 DNA follows: TGTGCCAGCAGCGACGTAACAGGAATTGGAACTGAAGCTTTCTTT.

J is TRBJ2-3 and V is TRBV11-2; D perhaps matches TRBD2 (7 bases). The CDR3 is 16 amino acids. Germline V gene data show CDR1 as SGHAT and CDR2 as FQNNGV. The ends were cut back, 3 bases at V and 4 bases at J, with 17 bases in the middle. Written as DNA, the CDR3 is TGTGCCAGCAGCTTCTTTGTCGGGGGGCCGGCAGATACGCAGTATTTT. Amino acids: CASSFFVGGPADTQYF.

This clonotype was observed a few times. The chain carries TRBV20-1 and TRBJ1-4, with D perhaps matching TRBD1 (6 bases). This CDR3 is 14 amino acids long. Trimming took off 5 bases at V and 8 bases at J, with 18 bases between the two ends. Germline V CDR1 and CDR2: DFQATT, SNEGSKA (reference sequence). This chain's CDR3 is CSAVRQEVSEKLFF. Here the CDR3 DNA reads TGCAGTGCTGTTAGACAGGAGGTTTCGGAAAAACTGTTTTTT.

The chain joins TRBV6-5 to TRBJ1-5, with 8 nucleotides matching TRBD1. CDR3 size: 14 residues. Germline CDR1 reads MNHEY; CDR2 reads SVGAGI. The junction had 2 bases not matched to a gene; V was cut back by 2 bases and J by 5 bases. DNA for the CDR3: TGTGCCAGCAGTTACGGGACAGGATATCAGCCCCAGCATTTT. Protein product: CASSYGTGYQPQHF.

The chain has TRBV29-1 and TRBJ2-5; D gene unclear. CDR1 and CDR2 from the germline V gene are SQVTM and ANQGSEA. Trimming removed 4 bases from V and 0 bases from J, with 6 bases in between. The CDR3 is made up of 12 amino acids. The CDR3 bases are TGCAGCGTTGCATGGGACCAAGAGACCCAGTACTTC. This codes for CSVAWDQETQYF.

V usage is TRBV7-2 and J usage is TRBJ2-5; 15 bases map to TRBD2. The tail of the sequence fits TRBJ2-1 better, so the J call may be wrong. The CDR3 sequence is 15 residues long. Germline assignment: CDR1 SGHTA and CDR2 FQGNSA. The CDR3 sequence is CASSSGLAGGPTQFF. The CDR3 DNA is TGTGCCAGCAGCTCCGGACTAGCGGGGGGGCCGACCCAGTTCTTC.